The source of this T cell receptor (beta chain) is a study of blood T cell repertoires in COVID-19. Background on the study: Material from acute and convalescent COVID-19 was sourced from the United States, Italy and Spain. Sources were T cells, B-cell-depleted T cells, or PBMCs; the material itself was cDNA or gDNA.

CDR1 SGHTA and CDR2 FQGTGA come from the germline V gene. This CDR3 region has 15 residues. Trimming removed 2 bases at V and 7 bases at J, with 12 bases between. This clone was found many times. In the study's own analysis: By means of reference gene primer amplification, nucleated cell counts were estimated. This table comes from immunoSEQ multiplex PCR, and its TCRdb copy is limited to in-frame clones, with some not included. The V and J calls and clone size come from that table; D and trimming were worked out from the DNA. The sample has roughly 310,000 clones; roughly 90% are singletons. The V and J genes are TRBV7-3 and TRBJ1-6; D possibly corresponds to TRBD1 (5 bases). The sample was peripheral blood. The clonotype was recovered from a woman aged 45-65 years with active or convalescent COVID-19. CDR3 loop: CASSLSSTGNSPLHF. The CDR3 DNA follows: TGTGCCAGCAGCTTATCAAGTACAGGAAATTCACCCCTCCACTTT.